The source of this T cell receptor beta chain is a study of cytomegalovirus exposure and HLA in healthy donors. Germline V lookup: CDR1 LNHDA, CDR2 SQIVND (reference sequence). Trimming took 3 bases from V and 0 from J, leaving 6 bases between them. The CDR3 has 14 residues. The PCR was carried out with 60 Vbeta primers and 13 Jbeta primers. Repertoires were generated with immunoSEQ multiplex PCR, while TCRdb's copy carries only in-frame clones and drops some. The listing contains about 190,000 clones. The gene calls are TRBV19 and TRBJ2-4; D gene ambiguous. The origin of this receptor is a man between 25 and 39 years old in good health and CMV-seronegative. The sample taken for sequencing was PBMCs. Here the CDR3 reads CASSIQVAKNIQYF. The CDR3 DNA sequence: TGTGCCAGTAGTATTCAGGTAGCCAAAAACATTCAGTACTTC.